One and the same sample provided the 29 T cell receptor beta chains below, sequenced in a study of T cell changes during pregnancy in multiple sclerosis. Profiled with immunoSEQ multiplex PCR; TCRdb holds only in-frame clones, not every one. This sample has about 69,000 clones; under 95% occur once, and the top ten carry 1.4%. This specimen was peripheral blood, taken in the third trimester of pregnancy. The receptors were sampled from a female donor with multiple sclerosis, enrolled in a pregnancy study.

The rearrangement uses TRBV2 and TRBJ1-2; D not certain. The CDR3 extends over 13 amino acids. Germline values: CDR1 SNHLY, CDR2 FYNNEI. Trimming removed 7 bases at V and 5 bases at J, with 14 bases between. CDR3 bases: TGTGCCAGCACCCCGAGGGAAACGTATGGCTACACCTTC. Its translation: CASTPRETYGYTF.

The chain carries TRBV30 and TRBJ1-6; 9 positions match TRBD1. This CDR3 contains 13 residues. Germline V gene sequence: CDR1 GTSNPN, CDR2 SVGIG (reference sequence). The V gene end was trimmed by 7 bases and the J gene end by 7 bases; junction bases not matched to a gene: 5. CDR3: CASGDRVNSPLHF. As DNA, the CDR3 is TGTGCCTCAGGGGACAGGGTGAATTCACCCCTCCACTTT.

The rearrangement uses TRBV9 and TRBJ2-3, with TRBD1 matching over 7 bases. The CDR3 has 15 residues. The germline gives CDR1 SGDLS, CDR2 YYNGEE. The trim removed 7 bases at V and 1 base at J, leaving 9 bases unmatched. The CDR3 loop reads CASGKTGHRTDTQYF. CDR3 sequence (DNA): TGTGCCAGCGGCAAGACAGGGCATCGCACAGATACGCAGTATTTT.

The CDR3 sequence: CASSLGGYGNQPQHF. DNA for the CDR3: TGTGCCAGCAGCTTAGGAGGGTACGGCAATCAGCCCCAGCATTTT. V usage is TRBV7-2 and J usage is TRBJ1-5, with D hard to call. Trimming removed 1 base at V and 2 bases at J, with 9 bases between. Germline CDR1 SGHTA, CDR2 FQGNSA. CDR3 length equals 15 residues. The full variable domain, in which reference TRBV7-2 and TRBJ1-5 provide the parts outside the CDR3, is GAGVSQSPSNKVTEKGKDVELRCDPISGHTALYWYRQSLGQGLEFLIYFQGNSAPDKSGLPSDRFSAERTGGSVSTLTIQRTQQEDSAVYLCASSLGGYGNQPQHFGDGTRLSIL.

The rearrangement links TRBV5-1 to TRBJ1-1, with unresolved D. This CDR3 contains 13 residues. Germline assignment: CDR1 SGHRS and CDR2 YFSETQ. Trimming shortened V by 4 bases and J by 10 bases, and 17 bases separated the two germline ends. CDR3 sequence reads: CASSLNPQQGAFF. For the CDR3, the DNA is TGCGCCAGCAGCCTCAACCCACAGCAAGGAGCTTTCTTT.

The rearrangement joins TRBV7-2 to TRBJ1-2, with D possibly being TRBD1 (5 bases). This CDR3 region has 13 residues. V lost 2 bases and J 8 bases, leaving 12 bases between the germline ends. The germline gives CDR1 SGHTA, CDR2 FQGNSA. CDR3 bases: TGTGCCAGCAGCTTATCCGGGGGTAGGGGCTACACCTTC. Its protein is CASSLSGGRGYTF. The whole variable domain, filled in from reference TRBV7-2 and TRBJ1-2, reads GAGVSQSPSNKVTEKGKDVELRCDPISGHTALYWYRQSLGQGLEFLIYFQGNSAPDKSGLPSDRFSAERTGGSVSTLTIQRTQQEDSAVYLCASSLSGGRGYTFGSGTRLTVV.

The V call is TRBV28, the J call TRBJ1-6, with 11 bases aligning to TRBD1. The CDR3 is 16 amino acids. V gave up 5 bases and J gave up 6 bases; unmatched junction bases: 6. Germline CDR1 is MDHEN and CDR2 is SYDVKM. The CDR3 is CASSPGTGGPNSPLHF. CDR3 nucleotides: TGTGCCAGCAGTCCAGGGACAGGGGGTCCTAATTCACCCCTCCACTTT. The full variable domain, in which reference TRBV28 and TRBJ1-6 provide the parts outside the CDR3, is DVKVTQSSRYLVKRTGEKVFLECVQDMDHENMFWYRQDPGLGLRLIYFSYDVKMKEKGDIPEGYSVSREKKERFSLILESASTNQTSMYLCASSPGTGGPNSPLHFGNGTRLTVT.

The chain has TRBV5-4 and TRBJ1-3, with 7 bases that match TRBD1. Germline CDR1 and CDR2: SGHNT and YYREEE (reference sequence). The CDR3 sequence is 14 residues long. V shed 4 bases, J shed 8 bases, and the junction held 9 bases outside the gene matches. The CDR3 DNA is TGTGCCAGCAGCACCGACAGGGTAGTCGACACCATATATTTT. It encodes CASSTDRVVDTIYF.

The chain links TRBV7-9 to TRBJ2-2; no clear D. V was trimmed by 7 bases and J by 1 base, leaving 13 bases between them. The CDR3 extends over 15 amino acids. Germline-derived CDR1 and CDR2 are SEHNR and FQNEAQ (reference sequence). The chain's CDR3 is CASTPVGRNTGELFF. CDR3 coding DNA: TGTGCCAGCACCCCCGTGGGCAGGAACACCGGGGAGCTGTTTTTT.

V is TRBV5-1 and J is TRBJ2-5; 8 nucleotides align to TRBD1. The CDR3 contains 16 residues. CDR1 is SGHRS, CDR2 YFSETQ, per germline. Losses at the gene ends were 4 bases for V and 5 bases for J; bases not matched to a gene: 13. This chain's CDR3 is CASSAPAQGVGETQYF. CDR3 sequence (DNA): TGCGCCAGCAGCGCCCCCGCACAGGGGGTGGGTGAGACCCAGTACTTC.

The rearrangement joins TRBV10-3 to TRBJ2-4; 9 bases line up with TRBD1. Germline loops: CDR1 ENHRY, CDR2 SYGVKD. This CDR3 region has 15 residues. Trimming took 3 bases from V and 5 from J; bases not matched to a gene: 5. CDR3 sequence: CAISDRDRAQNIQYF. Written as DNA, the CDR3 is TGTGCCATCAGTGATAGGGACAGGGCCCAAAACATTCAGTACTTC.

The V gene is TRBV7-8, the J gene TRBJ2-3; D may be TRBD2 (6 bases). CDR1 is SGHVS, CDR2 FQNEAQ, per germline. V lost 2 bases and J 14 bases, leaving 14 bases between the germline ends. The CDR3 spans 12 residues. CDR3 sequence reads: CASSLTGTPPYF. CDR3 bases: TGTGCCAGCAGCTTAACCGGGACTCCGCCGTATTTT.

The rearrangement uses TRBV19 and TRBJ1-1, with 10 bases lining up with TRBD1. Germline V lookup: CDR1 LNHDA, CDR2 SQIVND (reference sequence). The V gene end was trimmed by 6 bases and the J gene end by 3 bases; junction bases not matched to a gene: 10. This CDR3 comprises 16 residues. DNA of the CDR3: TGTGCCAGTAGATCGACAGGGGGCTCGAGGGACACTGAAGCTTTCTTT. Amino acids: CASRSTGGSRDTEAFF.

CDR3 sequence reads: CASSPPRDAYEQYF. The CDR3 region has the DNA TGTGCCAGCAGCCCCCCCCGGGATGCTTACGAGCAGTACTTC. V is TRBV7-2 and J is TRBJ2-7, with TRBD2 as a possible D gene (5 bases). CDR1 and CDR2 (germline): SGHTA, FQGNSA. The CDR3 has 14 residues. Trimming shortened V by 5 bases and J by 4 bases, and 15 bases separated the two germline ends.

This clone was seen once. This chain joins TRBV6-5 and TRBJ1-6, with 7 bases identical to TRBD1. V shed 5 bases and J 6 bases; nucleotides not matched to a gene: 4. Germline V gives CDR1 MNHEY, CDR2 SVGAGI. The CDR3 extends over 14 amino acids. The CDR3 protein is CASSPTGANSPLHF. Here the CDR3 DNA reads TGTGCCAGCAGTCCAACAGGGGCTAATTCACCCCTCCACTTT.

The chain recombines TRBV9 with TRBJ1-2, with 8 bases matching TRBD1. The CDR3 has 16 residues. The ends lost 4 bases at V and 8 bases at J; junction bases unmatched: 16. Per germline, CDR1 SGDLS and CDR2 YYNGEE. CDR3 bases: TGTGCCAGCAGCTTCCGGGACAGGCTAATTGAGGAAGGCTACACCTTC. Its translation: CASSFRDRLIEEGYTF.

The chain combines TRBV10-3 with TRBJ2-7, with 7 nucleotides matching TRBD1. Trimming removed 6 bases from V and 2 bases from J; junction bases left unmatched: 4. Germline loops: CDR1 ENHRY, CDR2 SYGVKD. The CDR3 sequence is 13 residues long. The CDR3 region has the DNA TGTGCCATCAGCGGGACAGCTACCTACGAGCAGTACTTC. Protein: CAISGTATYEQYF.

CDR3 in DNA: TGTGCCAGCAGCCAGAACCTCGGACAGGGCCCACACGCATATAATTCACCCCTCCACTTT. It codes for CASSQNLGQGPHAYNSPLHF. This rearrangement joins TRBV11-3 to TRBJ1-6; 8 nucleotides align to TRBD1. V was clipped by 5 bases and J by 4 bases; unmatched bases: 19. The germline CDR1 and CDR2 sequences are SGHNT and YENEEA. The CDR3 covers 20 residues.

V and J are TRBV5-1 and TRBJ1-6; the D is unclear. V was trimmed by 0 bases and J by 0 bases, leaving 7 bases between them. There are 16 residues in the CDR3. Germline CDR1 is SGHRS and CDR2 is YFSETQ. CDR3 loop: CASSLAGSSYNSPLHF. CDR3 nucleotide sequence: TGCGCCAGCAGCTTGGCCGGGAGCTCCTATAATTCACCCCTCCACTTT.

This clone was counted between two and nine times. The V and J genes are TRBV29-1 and TRBJ1-1; unclear D gene. The CDR3 consists of 14 residues. The germline CDR1 and CDR2 sequences are SQVTM and ANQGSEA. The V end lost 4 bases, the J end lost 0 bases, and 12 bases lay between the germline ends. Here the CDR3 DNA reads TGCAGCGTTGGGGGAGGGAGCATGAACACTGAAGCTTTCTTT. This encodes CSVGGGSMNTEAFF.

The gene calls are TRBV11-3 and TRBJ2-1; TRBD1 matches 7 bases. Germline CDR1 is SGHNT and CDR2 is YENEEA. The V gene end was trimmed by 5 bases and the J gene end by 7 bases; junction bases not matched to a gene: 5. The CDR3 has 13 residues. The CDR3 DNA follows: TGTGCCAGCAGCACAGGGGTTGGGAATGAGCAGTTCTTC. Translated, it gives CASSTGVGNEQFF.

The V gene is TRBV7-9, the J gene TRBJ1-1, with a possible D match to TRBD1 (6 bases). Germline values: CDR1 SEHNR, CDR2 FQNEAQ (reference sequence). V was clipped by 5 bases and J by 4 bases, with 17 bases between them. This CDR3 is built from 15 residues. CDR3 in amino acids: CASSQKAGAGTEAFF. CDR3 bases: TGTGCCAGCAGCCAAAAAGCAGGGGCCGGCACTGAAGCTTTCTTT.

This clone came up a few times. The chain couples TRBV9 to TRBJ2-5; possible D gene TRBD2, 6 bases. The germline CDR1 and CDR2 sequences are SGDLS and YYNGEE. V lost 3 bases to trimming and J lost 2 bases, with 8 bases between them. The CDR3 consists of 13 residues. CDR3 residues: CASSAGTQETQYF. CDR3 DNA: TGTGCCAGCAGCGCCGGGACTCAAGAGACCCAGTACTTC.

The rearrangement joins TRBV13 to TRBJ1-2; unclear D gene. Germline V gene sequence: CDR1 PRHDT, CDR2 FYEKMQ (reference sequence). With 1 base removed from V and 4 bases from J, the gap between germline ends came to 4 bases. The CDR3 spans 12 residues. CDR3 sequence: CASSLDGYGYTF. CDR3 nucleotide sequence: TGTGCCAGCAGCTTAGACGGCTATGGCTACACCTTC.

Written as DNA, the CDR3 is TGCGCCAGTCGAGAGCCGGGTACAGATACGCAGTATTTT. As protein: CASREPGTDTQYF. The V and J genes are TRBV10-2 and TRBJ2-3; D is undetermined. From germline, CDR1 is WSHSY and CDR2 SAAADI. The V and J ends lost 9 bases and 3 bases respectively, with 13 bases between them. The CDR3 sequence is 13 residues long.

This clone came up once. The genes are TRBV30 and TRBJ1-1; tentative D call: TRBD1 (6 bases). Trimming left V 0 bases short and J 4 bases short, with 15 bases between. CDR1 GTSNPN and CDR2 SVGIG come from the germline V gene (reference sequence). The CDR3 has 15 amino acids. The CDR3 bases are TGTGCCTGGAGTGTGTTGGGCAGGGGTCCCACTGAAGCTTTCTTT. This sequence encodes CAWSVLGRGPTEAFF.

Comment on this clone: A junction boundary mismatches the germline segment, possibly from a read error. This chain joins TRBV9 and TRBJ2-5; tentative D call: TRBD1 (5 bases). This CDR3 has 13 amino acids. CDR1 is SGDLS, CDR2 YYNGEE, per germline. The CDR3 is CANSVGTGETQYF. CDR3 nucleotide sequence: TGTGCCAACAGCGTAGGTACAGGCGAGACCCAGTACTTC.

V usage is TRBV7-3 and J usage is TRBJ2-3; TRBD2 aligns across 8 bases. Trimming at V came to 2 bases and at J to 1 base, leaving 2 bases not matched to a gene. This CDR3 has 15 amino acids. The germline V gene encodes CDR1 SGHTA and CDR2 FQGTGA. Here the CDR3 DNA reads TGTGCCAGCAGCTTATTCGGGGGGGGCACAGATACGCAGTATTTT. Residues: CASSLFGGGTDTQYF.

The V gene is TRBV5-1, the J gene TRBJ1-4; unclear D gene. This CDR3 is built from 14 residues. V was trimmed by 0 bases and J by 0 bases, leaving 3 bases between them. The germline V gene has CDR1 SGHRS and CDR2 YFSETQ. CDR3 sequence (DNA): TGCGCCAGCAGCTTGGTAGCAACTAATGAAAAACTGTTTTTT. This encodes CASSLVATNEKLFF.